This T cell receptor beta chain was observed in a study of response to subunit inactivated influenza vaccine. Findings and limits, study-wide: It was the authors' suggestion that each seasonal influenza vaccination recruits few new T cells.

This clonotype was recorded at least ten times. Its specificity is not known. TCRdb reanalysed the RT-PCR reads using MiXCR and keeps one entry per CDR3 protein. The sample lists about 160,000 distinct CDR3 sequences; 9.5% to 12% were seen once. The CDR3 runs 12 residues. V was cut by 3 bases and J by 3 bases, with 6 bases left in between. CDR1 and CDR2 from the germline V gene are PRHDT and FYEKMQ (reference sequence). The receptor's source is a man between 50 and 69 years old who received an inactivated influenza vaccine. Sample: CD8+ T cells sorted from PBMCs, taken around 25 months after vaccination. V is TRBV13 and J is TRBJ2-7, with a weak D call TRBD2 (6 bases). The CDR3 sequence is CASSFSGYEQYF. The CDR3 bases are TGTGCCAGCAGCTTTAGCGGCTACGAGCAGTACTTC.